This TCR beta chain was captured in a study of CD8 T cells in ankylosing spondylitis. For this clonotype: Its antigen remains unidentified.

Making the TCR beta libraries involved quantitative 5'-RACE with molecular barcodes. One entry per CDR3 protein results from TCRdb running MiXCR on the 5' RACE reads. The sample lists over 150,000 distinct CDR3 sequences, around 13% seen once, with about 17% in the top ten. Study results and limitations: A TCR beta motif of 7 to 9 highly homologous variants seemed to mark ankylosing spondylitis blood.

Germline lookup yields CDR1 MGHRA and CDR2 YSYEKL. This CDR3 contains 18 residues. Trimming left V 0 bases short and J 1 base short, with 16 bases between. The sample comprised blood, either unsorted or a sorted T cell fraction (not recorded which). This sequence joins TRBV4-1 and TRBJ2-4, with no clear D. The TCR originated in a male donor with ankylosing spondylitis or in good health (not recorded which). The CDR3 region has the DNA TGCGCCAGCAGCCAAGATCCAGATTCCCTGGTGGCCAAAAACATTCAGTACTTC. Translating gives CASSQDPDSLVAKNIQYF.